These 11 T cell receptor beta chains share one sample of origin, sequenced in a study of cytomegalovirus exposure and HLA in healthy donors. The PCR used 60 Vbeta and 13 Jbeta primers. The protocol was immunoSEQ multiplex PCR, while the TCRdb copy is restricted to in-frame clones and leaves out a portion. Of 45,000 to 65,000 clones listed, about three quarters are singletons. The sequencing sample was made of PBMCs. The source of these receptors is a man aged 18 to 35 in good health and CMV-seronegative.

This chain uses TRBV11-3 with TRBJ2-1; D unclear. V lost 3 bases to trimming and J lost 10 bases, with 10 bases between them. The CDR3 covers 12 residues. Germline V gene lookup returns CDR1 SGHNT and CDR2 YENEEA. The CDR3 reads CASSFNAEEQFF. CDR3 DNA sequence: TGTGCCAGCAGCTTTAACGCGGAAGAGCAGTTCTTC.

CDR3: CASSPTTGQLYSPLHF. In nucleotides, the CDR3 is TGTGCCAGCAGCCCAACCACGGGACAGCTTTATTCACCCCTCCACTTT. The chain has TRBV5-6 and TRBJ1-6; 7 bases map to TRBD1. The length of the CDR3 is 16 residues. Trimming at V came to 4 bases and at J to 8 bases, leaving 12 bases not matched to a gene. Germline assignment: CDR1 SGHDT and CDR2 YYEEEE.

The rearrangement links TRBV10-2 to TRBJ2-7; the match to TRBD2 covers 13 bases. The V gene end was trimmed by 2 bases and the J gene end by 3 bases; junction bases not matched to a gene: 7. The CDR3 loop spans 17 amino acids. Germline values: CDR1 WSHSY, CDR2 SAAADI. The CDR3 here is CASSELRLAGGYYEQYF. CDR3 nucleotide sequence: TGCGCCAGCAGTGAGCTTCGACTAGCGGGAGGATACTACGAGCAGTACTTC.

This clone has a handful of counts. The J gene is TRBJ2-7, the V gene TRBV28; 8 positions match TRBD1. Germline assignment: CDR1 MDHEN and CDR2 SYDVKM. V trimming: 10 bases; J trimming: 6 bases; junction bases outside the gene matches: 14. This CDR3 spans 14 amino acids. The CDR3 nucleotides read TGTGCCATCGCGAGGACAGGGTTTACTCCCGAGCAGTACTTC. Its protein product is CAIARTGFTPEQYF.

The table lists this clone with a few counts. This chain joins TRBV14 and TRBJ2-3, with D unresolved. The germline CDR1 and CDR2 sequences are SGHDN and FVKESK. This CDR3 is built from 11 residues. V lost 6 bases to trimming and J lost 6 bases, with 7 bases between them. Written as DNA, the CDR3 is TGTGCCAGCAGTGAGTCGGATACGCAGTATTTT. This codes for CASSESDTQYF.

The chain has TRBV28 and TRBJ2-7, with D unclear. The CDR3 totals 13 residues. Trimming took 11 bases from V and 2 from J, leaving 16 bases between them. Per the germline V gene, CDR1 is MDHEN and CDR2 is SYDVKM. The CDR3 nucleotides read TGTGCCGCTGAAGCGACTCCGACCTACGAGCAGTACTTC. It specifies CAAEATPTYEQYF. The full variable domain, completed using reference TRBV28 and TRBJ2-7, is DVKVTQSSRYLVKRTGEKVFLECVQDMDHENMFWYRQDPGLGLRLIYFSYDVKMKEKGDIPEGYSVSREKKERFSLILESASTNQTSMYLCAAEATPTYEQYFGPGTRLTVT.

In DNA, the CDR3 is TGTGCCAGCAGCCCCCAAGGACAGGGAGGCGGCTACACCTTC. This encodes CASSPQGQGGGYTF. The chain employs TRBV7-6 and TRBJ1-2; the match to TRBD1 covers 8 bases. The V segment lost 5 bases and the J segment 8 bases; nucleotides outside the gene matches: 10. CDR1 is SGHVS and CDR2 is FNYEAQ in the germline V gene. This CDR3 comprises 14 residues.

This chain connects TRBV7-8 to TRBJ2-1; the D gene is possibly TRBD1 (5 bases). Germline V gene sequence: CDR1 SGHVS, CDR2 FQNEAQ. The CDR3 covers 16 residues. V lost 6 bases and J 8 bases, leaving 23 bases between the germline ends. CDR3 loop: CASSRSGAAARDEQFF. The CDR3 DNA sequence: TGTGCCAGCAGTCGGAGTGGGGCGGCAGCAAGGGATGAGCAGTTCTTC.

The table lists this clone with a count of one. V gene TRBV28 combines with J gene TRBJ2-7, with 11 bases lining up with TRBD2. V lost 7 bases, J lost 3 bases, and 5 bases stayed unmatched. The length of the CDR3 is 14 residues. CDR1 and CDR2 (germline): MDHEN, SYDVKM. The CDR3 is CASIGTSGRYEQYF. For the CDR3, the DNA is TGTGCCAGCATTGGGACTAGCGGTCGCTACGAGCAGTACTTC. Drawing the rest from reference TRBV28 and TRBJ2-7, the complete variable domain is DVKVTQSSRYLVKRTGEKVFLECVQDMDHENMFWYRQDPGLGLRLIYFSYDVKMKEKGDIPEGYSVSREKKERFSLILESASTNQTSMYLCASIGTSGRYEQYFGPGTRLTVT.

This sequence joins TRBV5-6 and TRBJ2-7; D perhaps matches TRBD1 (11 bases). The CDR3 runs to 19 residues. Germline loops: CDR1 SGHDT, CDR2 YYEEEE. The V and J ends lost 6 bases and 5 bases respectively, with 33 bases between them. The chain's CDR3 is CASTRDRGGLASSWDEQYF. CDR3 DNA sequence: TGTGCCAGCACCAGGGACAGGGGGGGACTAGCGAGCTCTTGGGACGAGCAGTACTTC.

The rearrangement links TRBV13 to TRBJ2-5; 10 bases match TRBD2. This CDR3 contains 13 residues. After removal of 6 bases from V and 8 bases from J, the junction contained 6 bases not matched to a gene. CDR1 PRHDT and CDR2 FYEKMQ come from the germline V gene (reference sequence). CDR3 sequence reads: CASRSLAGDTQYF. CDR3 DNA: TGTGCCAGCAGATCTCTAGCGGGAGATACCCAGTACTTC.